This TCR beta chain was retrieved from a study of T cell changes during pregnancy in multiple sclerosis. The CDR3 extends over 15 amino acids. Germline trimming cut 4 bases from V and 4 bases from J; bases unmatched to any gene: 1. CDR1 is MNHNS and CDR2 is SASEGT in the germline V gene. Using immunoSEQ multiplex PCR, the repertoire was profiled, and TCRdb retains in-frame clones only, with some absent. The sample shows 45,000 to 70,000 clones, roughly 92% of them seen only once. This receptor was identified in a female donor in good health, enrolled as a control in a pregnancy study. This specimen consisted of peripheral blood, obtained in the third trimester of pregnancy. The rearrangement uses TRBV6-1 and TRBJ2-3; 14 nucleotides line up with TRBD2. Written as DNA, the CDR3 is TGTGCCAGCAGTGGACTAGCGGGGGGGCCAGATACGCAGTATTTT. Its protein product is CASSGLAGGPDTQYF.